The T cell receptor beta chain described here comes from a study of immune cell composition in non-small cell lung cancer. Notes on the study in general: TIL tumour reactivity correlated with maximal tumour-associated clone frequency in adenocarcinoma.

With respect to this clone: Its antigen is still unknown.

Sequenced by immunoSEQ multiplex PCR; TCRdb stores in-frame clones only, minus some. The repertoire holds around 6,500 clones, with 67% as singletons. Normal lung sampling was at least 3 cm from the tumour, as distant as possible. The CDR3 covers 17 residues. The rearrangement uses TRBV21-1 and TRBJ2-4; TRBD1 was called by the table and not checked on the DNA. TRBV21-1 is designated a pseudogene. The receptor was isolated from a human donor with non-small cell lung cancer. Sequencing was performed on non-adjacent lung tissue. This CDR3 is CASSCTLLQQRKNIQYF. CDR3 in DNA: TGTGCCAGCAGTTGCACCTTGCTACAGCAAAGAAAAAACATTCAGTACTTC.